These 4 T cell receptor beta chains share one sample of origin, sequenced in a study of glioma-infiltrating T cells after dendritic cell vaccination. Time point in this sample: after dendritic cell vaccination, including at tumor progression/relapse. Using immunoSEQ multiplex PCR, the repertoire was profiled, and TCRdb retains in-frame clones only, with some absent. The sample has roughly 60,000 clones; about 86% are singletons. The material sequenced was blood, taken after dendritic cell vaccination. All receptors come from a human donor with glioblastoma.

This clone showed up just a few times. The chain couples TRBV11-2 to TRBJ2-2, with 7 bases matching TRBD1. The germline V gene has CDR1 SGHAT and CDR2 FQNNGV. V trimming: 4 bases; J trimming: 0 bases; junction bases outside the gene matches: 2. This CDR3 region has 15 residues. The CDR3 sequence is CASSSGQANTGELFF. The CDR3 DNA reads TGTGCCAGCAGCTCCGGACAGGCGAACACCGGGGAGCTGTTTTTT.

The J gene is TRBJ2-7, the V gene TRBV18, with TRBD1 matching over 10 bases. The CDR3 is made up of 19 amino acids. The V and J ends lost 2 bases and 3 bases, in that order; junction bases with no gene match: 16. The V gene's germline CDR1 is KGHSH and CDR2 LQKENI. The CDR3 DNA follows: TGTGCCAGCTCACCAGGGACAGGGGCTCCATCTTCTTTATTCTACGAGCAGTACTTC. Its protein is CASSPGTGAPSSLFYEQYF.

This clone was recorded many times. The junction departs from the called germline gene at one end, perhaps through a read error. This chain joins TRBV7-3 and TRBJ1-4; D gene ambiguous. The germline V gene encodes CDR1 SGHTA and CDR2 FQGTGA. The CDR3 contains 13 residues. CDR3 region: CASSPRPGEKLFF. The CDR3 region has the DNA TGTGCTAGCAGCCCGAGGCCGGGTGAAAAACTGTTTTTT.

The rearrangement links TRBV10-2 to TRBJ2-3; TRBD2 matches 14 bases. The CDR3 sequence is 17 residues long. V lost 4 bases, J lost 4 bases, and 7 bases stayed unmatched. In germline, CDR1 is WSHSY, CDR2 SAAADI. The CDR3: CASSGGLAGVGADTQYF. The CDR3 DNA is TGCGCCAGCAGTGGGGGACTAGCGGGGGTGGGGGCAGATACGCAGTATTTT.